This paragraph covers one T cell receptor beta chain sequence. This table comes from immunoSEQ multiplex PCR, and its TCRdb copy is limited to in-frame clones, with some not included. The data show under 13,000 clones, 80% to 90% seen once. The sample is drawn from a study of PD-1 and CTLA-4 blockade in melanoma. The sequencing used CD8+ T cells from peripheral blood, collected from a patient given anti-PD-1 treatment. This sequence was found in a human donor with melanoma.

The CDR3 sequence: CARGTGFHTEAFF. Written as DNA, the CDR3 is TGTGCCAGGGGGACAGGGTTCCACACTGAAGCTTTCTTT. The rearrangement joins TRBV25-1 to TRBJ1-1, with 9 bases that match TRBD1. This CDR3 is built from 13 residues. Germline V gives CDR1 MGHDK, CDR2 SYGVNS. With V trimmed by 9 bases and J by 3 bases, 5 bases remained unmatched. The whole variable domain, filled in from reference TRBV25-1 and TRBJ1-1, reads EADIYQTPRYLVIGTGKKITLECSQTMGHDKMYWYQQDPGMELHLIHYSYGVNSTEKGDLSSESTVSRIRTEHFPLTLESARPSHTSQYLCARGTGFHTEAFFGQGTRLTVV.